This T cell receptor beta chain is drawn from a study of T cells in Graves' hyperthyroidism and ophthalmopathy. The CDR3 is 16 residues long. Germline CDR1 is MDHEN and CDR2 is SYDVKM. V lost 2 bases to trimming and J lost 3 bases; unmatched junction nucleotides: 10. Amplification targeted TCR beta CDR3 regions from RNA transcripts. HTBI primers were used for first-round RT-PCR of the TCR CDR3. TCRdb reprocessed the multiplex PCR reads with MiXCR, giving one entry per CDR3 protein. The sample carries roughly 400,000 distinct CDR3 sequences, roughly 14% recorded once. This clonotype occurred many times.

The chain carries TRBV28 and TRBJ2-7, with 7 bases identical to TRBD2. The sample consisted of blood. This receptor was identified in a woman aged 18-35 years with Graves' hyperthyroidism that later progressed to Graves' ophthalmopathy. DNA of the CDR3: TGTGCCAGCAGTTTACCCCGGACTAGTTGGCGCTACGAGCAGTACTTC. This translates into CASSLPRTSWRYEQYF. Together with reference TRBV28 and TRBJ2-7, the CDR3 gives the full variable domain: DVKVTQSSRYLVKRTGEKVFLECVQDMDHENMFWYRQDPGLGLRLIYFSYDVKMKEKGDIPEGYSVSREKKERFSLILESASTNQTSMYLCASSLPRTSWRYEQYFGPGTRLTVT.